These T cell receptor beta chains were read from a single sample in a study of T cells in localized non-small cell lung cancer. Sequenced by immunoSEQ multiplex PCR; TCRdb stores in-frame clones only, minus some. This sample yields 40,000 to 65,000 clones, of which 70% to 90% are seen a single time; around 16% belongs to the top ten. The source was PBMCs, collected before any cancer treatment. These receptor sequences come from a female donor with stage II lung adenocarcinoma. CDR3s include the opening cysteine and the closing phenylalanine or tryptophan. The D gene is left open where the match is weak. Only some rows state a clone size, as once, few, many or a class for expanded clones.

size: .
D: .
J: TRBJ2-7
V: TRBV9
DNA: TGTGCCAGCAGCGTAGGCGATAGCTCCTACGAGCAGTACTTC
CDR3: CASSVGDSSYEQYF

size: .
D: .
J: TRBJ2-7
V: TRBV2
DNA: TGTGCCAGCAGTGAACAGGGGTCGCAGTACGAGCAGTACTTC
CDR3: CASSEQGSQYEQYF

size: .
D: .
J: TRBJ1-1
V: TRBV5-6
DNA: TGTGCCAGCAGCTTGAAAGCGCTGAACACTGAAGCTTTCTTT
CDR3: CASSLKALNTEAFF

size: .
D: TRBD2
J: TRBJ2-1
V: TRBV5-4
DNA: TGTGCCAGCAGCTTGTTACGGGGGGGTAGGGATGAGCAGTTCTTC
CDR3: CASSLLRGGRDEQFF

size: few
D: TRBD1
J: TRBJ1-5
V: TRBV19
DNA: TGTGCCAGTAGAGTTCCAGGGGGCGGAAAGGGCAATCAGCCCCAGCATTTT
CDR3: CASRVPGGGKGNQPQHF

size: once
D: TRBD1
J: TRBJ1-2
V: TRBV18
DNA: TGTGCCAGCTCAGCCGGACAGGGGACGTACTATGGCTACACCTTC
CDR3: CASSAGQGTYYGYTF

size: .
D: .
J: TRBJ1-2
V: TRBV6-6
DNA: TGTGCCAGCAGTTACCATCTTACAGGGTCCCTCTATGGCTACACCTTC
CDR3: CASSYHLTGSLYGYTF

size: .
D: TRBD1
J: TRBJ2-2
V: TRBV19
DNA: TGTGCCAGTGATAAGGGACAGGGGTGGGCCGGGGAGCTGTTTTTT
CDR3: CASDKGQGWAGELFF

size: .
D: .
J: TRBJ2-3
V: TRBV5-1
DNA: TGCGCCAGCAGCCTCCTGGGGGTGACAGATACGCAGTATTTT
CDR3: CASSLLGVTDTQYF

size: .
D: .
J: TRBJ2-3
V: TRBV6-5
DNA: TGTGCCAGCAGTTTGCAGGGATTCGCAGATACGCAGTATTTT
CDR3: CASSLQGFADTQYF

size: .
D: TRBD2
J: TRBJ2-5
V: TRBV9
DNA: TGTGCCAGCAGCCCTTGGGAGCGGGGGGCCAAAGAGACCCAGTACTTC
CDR3: CASSPWERGAKETQYF

size: .
D: .
J: TRBJ2-5
V: TRBV19
DNA: TGTGCCAGTAGTGGCACAAGGGGAGTGGGCCAAGAGACCCAGTACTTC
CDR3: CASSGTRGVGQETQYF

size: .
D: .
J: TRBJ1-2
V: TRBV27
DNA: TGTGCCAGCAGTTTCCAAGCGGACAGACTTGGCTACACCTTC
CDR3: CASSFQADRLGYTF

size: .
D: .
J: TRBJ2-5
V: TRBV11-2
DNA: TGTGCCAGCAGCTTAGAAGGGCGGGGAGGCCCCCAAGAGACCCAGTACTTC
CDR3: CASSLEGRGGPQETQYF

size: .
D: .
J: TRBJ2-2
V: TRBV7-8
DNA: TGTGCCAGCAGCTTTAGTAAGGGGGGTACCGGGGAGCTGTTTTTT
CDR3: CASSFSKGGTGELFF